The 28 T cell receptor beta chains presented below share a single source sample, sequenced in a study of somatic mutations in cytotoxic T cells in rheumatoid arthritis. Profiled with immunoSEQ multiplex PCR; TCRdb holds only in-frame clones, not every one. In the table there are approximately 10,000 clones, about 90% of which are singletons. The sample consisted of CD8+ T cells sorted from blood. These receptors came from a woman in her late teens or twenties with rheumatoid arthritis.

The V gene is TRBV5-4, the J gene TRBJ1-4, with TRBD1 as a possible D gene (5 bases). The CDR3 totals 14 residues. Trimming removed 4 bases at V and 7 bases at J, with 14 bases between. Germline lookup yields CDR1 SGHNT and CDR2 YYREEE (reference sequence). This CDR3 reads CASSVRGLSEKLFF. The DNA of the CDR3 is TGTGCCAGCAGCGTTAGGGGACTAAGTGAAAAACTGTTTTTT.

As DNA, the CDR3 is TGTGCCAGCAGTTTAGATCTGCTAGCGGTAAGCTCCTACGAGCAGTACTTC. It codes for CASSLDLLAVSSYEQYF. This chain joins TRBV28 and TRBJ2-7; 7 nucleotides agree with TRBD2. Trimming removed 2 bases from V and 0 bases from J; junction bases left unmatched: 10. The CDR3 consists of 17 residues. Germline V lookup: CDR1 MDHEN, CDR2 SYDVKM.

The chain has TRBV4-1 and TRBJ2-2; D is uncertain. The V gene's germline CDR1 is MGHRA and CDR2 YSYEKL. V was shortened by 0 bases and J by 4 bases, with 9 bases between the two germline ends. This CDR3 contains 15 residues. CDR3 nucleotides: TGCGCCAGCAGCCAAGAGGCTCTCTCCACCGGGGAGCTGTTTTTT. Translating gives CASSQEALSTGELFF.

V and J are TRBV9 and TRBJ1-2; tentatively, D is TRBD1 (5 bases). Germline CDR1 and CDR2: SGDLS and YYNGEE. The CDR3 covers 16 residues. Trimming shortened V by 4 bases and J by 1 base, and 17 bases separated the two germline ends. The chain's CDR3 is CASSTGEGLLNYGYTF. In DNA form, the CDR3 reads TGTGCCAGCAGCACAGGAGAGGGACTCCTTAACTATGGCTACACCTTC. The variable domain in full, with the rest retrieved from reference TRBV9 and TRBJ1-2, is DSGVTQTPKHLITATGQRVTLRCSPRSGDLSVYWYQQSLDQGLQFLIQYYNGEERAKGNILERFSAQQFPDLHSELNLSSLELGDSALYFCASSTGEGLLNYGYTFGSGTRLTVV.

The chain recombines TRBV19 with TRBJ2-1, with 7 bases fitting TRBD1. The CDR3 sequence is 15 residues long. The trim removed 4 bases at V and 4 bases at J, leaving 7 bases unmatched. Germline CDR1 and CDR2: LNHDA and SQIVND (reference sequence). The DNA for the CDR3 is TGTGCCAGTAGTAGTGGGACAGCCTTTTACAATGAGCAGTTCTTC. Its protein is CASSSGTAFYNEQFF.

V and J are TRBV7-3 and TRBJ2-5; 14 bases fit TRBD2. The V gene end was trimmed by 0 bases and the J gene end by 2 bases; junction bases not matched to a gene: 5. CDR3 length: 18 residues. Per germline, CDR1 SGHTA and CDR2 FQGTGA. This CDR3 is CASSLTGTSGGLQETQYF. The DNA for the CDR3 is TGTGCCAGCAGCTTAACGGGGACTAGCGGGGGTTTACAAGAGACCCAGTACTTC.

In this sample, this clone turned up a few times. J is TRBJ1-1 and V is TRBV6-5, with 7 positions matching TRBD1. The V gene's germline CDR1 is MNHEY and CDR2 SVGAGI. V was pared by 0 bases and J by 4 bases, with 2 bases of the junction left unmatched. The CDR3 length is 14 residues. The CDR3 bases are TGTGCCAGCAGTTACTCGCAGGGGGGCACTGAAGCTTTCTTT. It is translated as CASSYSQGGTEAFF.

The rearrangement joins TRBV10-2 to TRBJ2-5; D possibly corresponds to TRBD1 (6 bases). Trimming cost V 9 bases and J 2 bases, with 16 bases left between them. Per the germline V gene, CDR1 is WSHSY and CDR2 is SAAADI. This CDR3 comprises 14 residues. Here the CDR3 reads CASWTAQRQETQYF. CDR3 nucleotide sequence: TGCGCCAGTTGGACAGCCCAACGGCAAGAGACCCAGTACTTC.

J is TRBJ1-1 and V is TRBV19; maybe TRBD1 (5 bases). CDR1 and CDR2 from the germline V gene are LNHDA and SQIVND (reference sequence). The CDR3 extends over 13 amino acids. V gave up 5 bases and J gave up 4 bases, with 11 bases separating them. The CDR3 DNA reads TGTGCCAGTAGTGCCCAGGGCCGCACTGAAGCTTTCTTT. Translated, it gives CASSAQGRTEAFF.

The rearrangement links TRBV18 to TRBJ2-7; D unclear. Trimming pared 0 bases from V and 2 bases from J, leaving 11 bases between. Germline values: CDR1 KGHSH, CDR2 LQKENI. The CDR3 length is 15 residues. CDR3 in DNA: TGTGCCAGCTCACCACCCTCCGTTCCAGCCTACGAGCAGTACTTC. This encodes CASSPPSVPAYEQYF.

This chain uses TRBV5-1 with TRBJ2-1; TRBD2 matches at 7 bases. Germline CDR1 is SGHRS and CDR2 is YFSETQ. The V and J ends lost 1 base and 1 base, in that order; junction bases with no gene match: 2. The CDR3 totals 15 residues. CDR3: CASSLSGGSYNEQFF. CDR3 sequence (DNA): TGCGCCAGCAGCTTGTCGGGGGGATCCTACAATGAGCAGTTCTTC. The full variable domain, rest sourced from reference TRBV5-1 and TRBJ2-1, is KAGVTQTPRYLIKTRGQQVTLSCSPISGHRSVSWYQQTPGQGLQFLFEYFSETQRNKGNFPGRFSGRQFSNSRSEMNVSTLELGDSALYLCASSLSGGSYNEQFFGPGTRLTVL.

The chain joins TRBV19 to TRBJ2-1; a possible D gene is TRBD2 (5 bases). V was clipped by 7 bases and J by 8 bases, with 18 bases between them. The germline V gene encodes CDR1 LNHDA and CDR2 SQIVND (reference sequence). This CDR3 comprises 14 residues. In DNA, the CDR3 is TGTGCCAGTACGGCCCGGGTAGGGCGGGATGAGCAGTTCTTC. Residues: CASTARVGRDEQFF.

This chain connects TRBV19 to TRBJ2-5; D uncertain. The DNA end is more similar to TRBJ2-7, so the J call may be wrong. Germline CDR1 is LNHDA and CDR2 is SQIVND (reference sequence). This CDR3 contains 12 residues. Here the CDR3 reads CASSRGSYEQYF. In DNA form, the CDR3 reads TGTGCCAGTAGTAGAGGCAGCTACGAGCAGTACTTC.

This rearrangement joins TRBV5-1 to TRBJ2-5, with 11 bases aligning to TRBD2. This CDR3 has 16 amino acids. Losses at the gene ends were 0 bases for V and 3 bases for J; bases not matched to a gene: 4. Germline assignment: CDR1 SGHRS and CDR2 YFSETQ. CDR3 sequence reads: CASSLETSGTEETQYF. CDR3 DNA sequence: TGCGCCAGCAGCTTGGAGACTAGCGGGACCGAAGAGACCCAGTACTTC.

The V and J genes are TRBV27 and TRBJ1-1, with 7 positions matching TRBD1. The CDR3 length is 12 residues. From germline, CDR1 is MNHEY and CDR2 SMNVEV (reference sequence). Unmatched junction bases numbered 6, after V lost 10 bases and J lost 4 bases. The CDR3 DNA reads TGTGCCACCCGAAGGGGGCTCACTGAAGCTTTCTTT. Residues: CATRRGLTEAFF.

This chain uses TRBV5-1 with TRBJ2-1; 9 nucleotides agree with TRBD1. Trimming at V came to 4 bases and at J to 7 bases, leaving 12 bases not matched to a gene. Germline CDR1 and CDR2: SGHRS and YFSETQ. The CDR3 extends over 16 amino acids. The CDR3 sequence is CASSVGDRVFDNEQFF. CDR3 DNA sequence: TGCGCCAGCAGCGTGGGGGACAGGGTATTCGATAATGAGCAGTTCTTC.

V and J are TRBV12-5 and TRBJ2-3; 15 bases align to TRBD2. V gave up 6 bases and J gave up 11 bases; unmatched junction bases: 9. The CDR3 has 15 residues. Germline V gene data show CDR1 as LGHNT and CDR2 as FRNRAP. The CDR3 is CASGRGLAGGLEQYF. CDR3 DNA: TGTGCTAGTGGGCGGGGACTAGCGGGGGGTCTGGAGCAGTATTTT.

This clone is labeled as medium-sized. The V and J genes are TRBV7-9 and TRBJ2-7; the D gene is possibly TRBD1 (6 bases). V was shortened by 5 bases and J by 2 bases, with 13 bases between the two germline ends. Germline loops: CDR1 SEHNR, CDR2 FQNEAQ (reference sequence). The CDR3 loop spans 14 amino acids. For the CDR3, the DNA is TGTGCCAGCAGCCTAGTACAGGGAACCTACGAGCAGTACTTC. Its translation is CASSLVQGTYEQYF.

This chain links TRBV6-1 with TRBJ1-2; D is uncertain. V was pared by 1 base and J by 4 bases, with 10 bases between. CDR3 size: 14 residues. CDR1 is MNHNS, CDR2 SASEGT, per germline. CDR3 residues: CASSEVAGVYGYTF. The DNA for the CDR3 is TGTGCCAGCAGTGAAGTTGCAGGTGTCTATGGCTACACCTTC.

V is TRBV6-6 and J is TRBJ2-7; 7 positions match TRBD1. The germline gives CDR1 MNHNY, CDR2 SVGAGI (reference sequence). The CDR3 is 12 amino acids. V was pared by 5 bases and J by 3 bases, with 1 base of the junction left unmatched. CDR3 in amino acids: CASSRDSYEQYF. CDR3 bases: TGTGCCAGCAGTAGGGACAGCTACGAGCAGTACTTC.

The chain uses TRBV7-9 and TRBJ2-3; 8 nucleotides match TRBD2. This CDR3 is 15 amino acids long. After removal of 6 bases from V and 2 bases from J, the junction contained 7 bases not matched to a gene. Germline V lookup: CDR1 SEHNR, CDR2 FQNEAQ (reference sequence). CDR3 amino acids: CASRDSGELTDTQYF. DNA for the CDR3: TGTGCCAGCAGGGATAGCGGGGAACTCACAGATACGCAGTATTTT.

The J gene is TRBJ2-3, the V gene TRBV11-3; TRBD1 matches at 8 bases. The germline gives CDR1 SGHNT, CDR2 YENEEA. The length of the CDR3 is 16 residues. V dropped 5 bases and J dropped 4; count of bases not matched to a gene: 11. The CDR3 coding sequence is TGTGCCAGCAGCAGCCGGACAGGGAAGGGCGCAGATACGCAGTATTTT. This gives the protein CASSSRTGKGADTQYF.

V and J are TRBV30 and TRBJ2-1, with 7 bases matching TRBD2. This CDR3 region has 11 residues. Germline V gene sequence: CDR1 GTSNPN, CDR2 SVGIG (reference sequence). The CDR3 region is CAGRDYNEQFF. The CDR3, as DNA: TGTGCGGGGAGGGACTACAATGAGCAGTTCTTC.

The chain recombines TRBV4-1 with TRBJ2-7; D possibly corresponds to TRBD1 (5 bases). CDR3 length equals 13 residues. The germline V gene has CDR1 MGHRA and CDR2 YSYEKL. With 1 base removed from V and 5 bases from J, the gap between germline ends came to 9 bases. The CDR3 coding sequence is TGCGCCAGCAGCCAAGGTGCAGGGAACGAGCAGTACTTC. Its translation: CASSQGAGNEQYF.

CDR3 sequence (DNA): TGTGCCAGCAGTGAAGCGGCGGGAGGGGCGGGTATACCGTTCGGCTATGGCTACACCTTC. Translating gives CASSEAAGGAGIPFGYGYTF. This chain connects TRBV2 to TRBJ1-2, with a tentative D call TRBD1 (5 bases). Per germline, CDR1 SNHLY and CDR2 FYNNEI. V was trimmed by 0 bases and J by 4 bases, leaving 27 bases between them. The CDR3 spans 20 residues.

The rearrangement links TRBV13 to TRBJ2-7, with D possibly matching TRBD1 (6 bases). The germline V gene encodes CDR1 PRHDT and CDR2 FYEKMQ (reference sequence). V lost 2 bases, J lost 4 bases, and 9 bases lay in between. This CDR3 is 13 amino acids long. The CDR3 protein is CASSLKGDYEQYF. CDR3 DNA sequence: TGTGCCAGCAGCTTAAAGGGGGATTACGAGCAGTACTTC.

The CDR3: CASSLGGFGQPQHF. CDR3 DNA sequence: TGTGCCAGCAGTTTGGGAGGCTTCGGTCAGCCCCAGCATTTT. The chain combines TRBV27 with TRBJ1-5, with D hard to call. The CDR3 sequence is 14 residues long. The germline V gene has CDR1 MNHEY and CDR2 SMNVEV (reference sequence). V was cut by 3 bases and J by 6 bases, with 12 bases left in between.

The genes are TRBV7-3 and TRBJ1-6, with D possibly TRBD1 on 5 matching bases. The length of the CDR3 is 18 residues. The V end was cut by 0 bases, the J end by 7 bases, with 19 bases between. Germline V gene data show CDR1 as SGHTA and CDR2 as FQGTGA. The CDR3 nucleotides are TGTGCCAGCAGCTTAACGGGCCTTCAGGGAGGTGGGAATTCACCCCTCCACTTT. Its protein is CASSLTGLQGGGNSPLHF.